The present T cell receptor gamma chain was sequenced within a study of γδ T cells in repeated Plasmodium falciparum infection (dated by TCRdb to 2020 to 2022). Some background on the complete study: The natural-infection arm enrolled Malian children exposed to intense seasonal malaria transmission and compared the Malian children with Australian children matched for age and gender. About five malaria-naive U.S. adults underwent four controlled human malaria infections by bites from P. falciparum NF54-infected Anopheles stephensi mosquitoes over about 600 days. Malian gammadelta TCR repertoires were analysed cross-sectionally during no-transmission periods and were analysed longitudinally across acute febrile malaria episodes. Samples from controlled-infection subjects were taken at baseline, just before selected infections, and 21 days after each infection. The study examined how repeated Plasmodium falciparum infection shapes the human gammadelta T cell repertoire, using natural infection in Mali and controlled human malaria infection.

This clone was observed at least ten times. Its antigen has not been determined. TCRdb's protein, taken from a much larger clone, differs from this DNA's translation at residue 8, likely owing to a read error; the protein displayed comes from the DNA. Library method: multiplex PCR. The data were produced on an Illumina MiSeq. Both TCR gamma (TRG) and TCR delta (TRD) chains were sequenced from each sorted gammadelta T cell sample. As for how the authors treated the data: Repertoire analyses included clonotype tree plots, accumulated frequency of the top 20 clonotypes, diversity index (DI) and D75 metrics. TCRdb reprocessed the public reads with the caller CATT; rows with the same DNA were merged afterwards. These V and J calls derive from TCRdb rather than the authors' analysis. The sample table lists roughly 27,000 gamma-chain clones, under 3% of them with a count of one. The ten largest clones capture approximately 33% of the sample.

Sequences EGSNGY (CDR1) and YDSYNSKV (CDR2) are obtained from the germline V gene. The CDR3 contains 15 residues, cysteine and phenylalanine counted. Of the read, only the CDR3 DNA is kept; its 45 bases are in frame from base 1. V lost 0 bases and J lost 2 bases, and the count of bases not matched to a germline gene is 7. For bulk TCR repertoire analysis, Vgamma9/Vdelta2+ and Vdelta2-negative gammadelta T cell populations were flow-sorted out of peripheral blood mononuclear cells. Overall results and qualifications from the work: Vdelta2-negative gammadelta TCR repertoires from Malian children appeared more clonally expanded, less diverse and less shared than those of Australian children. The Malian cohort was drawn from a small rural village made up mostly of one ethnic group, which limits generalizability. Analysis of inter-individual variability in gammadelta T cell responses was limited by the small size of the controlled-infection cohort. In Vdelta2-negative, largely Vdelta1+, gammadelta TCR repertoires, repeated controlled infections appeared to drive waves of new clonotype selection. A highly stable polyclonal repertoire over time and infection, with many inter-individual overlapping TCRgamma sequences, was shown by Vgamma9/Vdelta2+ TCR repertoires.

This receptor was taken from a pool of human donors (malaria-infected and uninfected, not separated). The chain employs TRGV2 and TRGJ1 or TRGJ2. TCRdb lists no J gene, so it was determined here by aligning the DNA to germline. Material for sequencing was gamma-delta T cells from blood. The CDR3 loop reads CATWDGPHHYYKKLF. The nucleotide sequence reads TGTGCCACCTGGGACGGGCCGCACCATTATTATAAGAAACTCTTT.